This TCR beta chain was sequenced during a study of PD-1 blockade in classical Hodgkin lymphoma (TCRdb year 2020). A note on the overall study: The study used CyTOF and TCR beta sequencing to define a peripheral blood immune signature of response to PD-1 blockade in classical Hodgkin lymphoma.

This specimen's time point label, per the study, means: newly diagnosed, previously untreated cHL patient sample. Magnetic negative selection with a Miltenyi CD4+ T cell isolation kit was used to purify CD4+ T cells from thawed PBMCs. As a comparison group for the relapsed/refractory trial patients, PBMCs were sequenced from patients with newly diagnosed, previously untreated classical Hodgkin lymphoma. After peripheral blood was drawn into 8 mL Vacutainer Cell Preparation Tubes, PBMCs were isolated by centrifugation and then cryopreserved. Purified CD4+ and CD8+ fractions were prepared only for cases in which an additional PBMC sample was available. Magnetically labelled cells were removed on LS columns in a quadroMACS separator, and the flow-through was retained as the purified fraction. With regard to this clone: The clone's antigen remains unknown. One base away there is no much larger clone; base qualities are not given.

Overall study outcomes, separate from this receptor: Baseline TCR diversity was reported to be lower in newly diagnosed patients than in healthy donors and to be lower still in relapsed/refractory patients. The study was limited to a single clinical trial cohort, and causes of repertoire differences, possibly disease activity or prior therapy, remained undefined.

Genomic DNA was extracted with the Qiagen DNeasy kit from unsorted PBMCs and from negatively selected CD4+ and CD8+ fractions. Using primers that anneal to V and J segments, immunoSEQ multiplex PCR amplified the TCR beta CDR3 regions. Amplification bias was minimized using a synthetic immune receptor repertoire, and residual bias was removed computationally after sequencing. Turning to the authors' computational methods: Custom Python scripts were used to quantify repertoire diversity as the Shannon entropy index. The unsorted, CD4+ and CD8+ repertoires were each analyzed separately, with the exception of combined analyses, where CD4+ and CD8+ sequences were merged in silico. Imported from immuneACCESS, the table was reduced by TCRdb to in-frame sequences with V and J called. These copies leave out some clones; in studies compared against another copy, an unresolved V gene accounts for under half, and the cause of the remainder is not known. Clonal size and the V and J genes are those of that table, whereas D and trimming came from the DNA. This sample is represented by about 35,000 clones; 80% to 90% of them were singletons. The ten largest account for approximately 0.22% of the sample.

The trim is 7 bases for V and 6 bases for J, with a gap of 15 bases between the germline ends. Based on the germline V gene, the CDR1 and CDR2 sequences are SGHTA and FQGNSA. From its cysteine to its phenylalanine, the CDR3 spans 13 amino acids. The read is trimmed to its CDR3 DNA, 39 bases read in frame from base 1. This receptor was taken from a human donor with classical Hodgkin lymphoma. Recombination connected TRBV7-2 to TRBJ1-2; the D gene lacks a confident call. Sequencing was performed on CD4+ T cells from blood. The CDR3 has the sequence CASITDVYNGYTF. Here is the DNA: TGTGCCAGCATCACCGACGTCTACAATGGCTACACCTTC.